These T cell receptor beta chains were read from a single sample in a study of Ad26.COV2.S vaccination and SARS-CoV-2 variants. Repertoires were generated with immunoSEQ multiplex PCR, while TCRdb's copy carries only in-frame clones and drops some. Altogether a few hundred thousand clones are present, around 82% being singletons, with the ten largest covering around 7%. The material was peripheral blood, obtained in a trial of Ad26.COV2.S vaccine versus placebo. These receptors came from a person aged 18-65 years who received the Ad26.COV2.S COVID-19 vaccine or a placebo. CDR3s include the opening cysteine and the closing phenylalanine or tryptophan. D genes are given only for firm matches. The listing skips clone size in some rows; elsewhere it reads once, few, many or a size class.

CDR3aa: CASSFSGRVQEFF; CDR3nt: TGTGCCAGCAGCTTTAGCGGGAGAGTACAGGAGTTCTTC; abundance: -; j_gene: TRBJ2-1; v_gene: TRBV11-3; len: 13; d_gene: TRBD2
CDR3aa: CASSLGTSGRNEQFF; CDR3nt: TGTGCCAGCAGTTTAGGGACTAGCGGGAGAAATGAGCAGTTCTTC; abundance: -; j_gene: TRBJ2-1; v_gene: TRBV6-2/TRBV6-3; len: 15; d_gene: TRBD2
CDR3aa: CASSSTGTDTQYF; CDR3nt: TGTGCCAGCAGCTCTACAGGGACAGATACGCAGTATTTT; abundance: -; j_gene: TRBJ2-3; v_gene: TRBV5-4; len: 13; d_gene: -
CDR3aa: CASRETGGRRNEQFF; CDR3nt: TGTGCCAGCAGGGAAACGGGGGGGCGTCGGAATGAGCAGTTCTTC; abundance: -; j_gene: TRBJ2-1; v_gene: TRBV3-1/TRBV3-2; len: 15; d_gene: TRBD2
CDR3aa: CASGAGSQREKLFF; CDR3nt: TGTGCTAGTGGGGCCGGGTCTCAAAGGGAAAAACTGTTTTTT; abundance: once; j_gene: TRBJ1-4; v_gene: TRBV12-5; len: 14; d_gene: -
CDR3aa: CANTFGDGQPQHF; CDR3nt: TGTGCCAACACCTTCGGGGATGGGCAGCCCCAGCATTTT; abundance: -; j_gene: TRBJ1-5; v_gene: TRBV12-3/TRBV12-4; len: 13; d_gene: -
CDR3aa: CASSLSGGGRHF; CDR3nt: TGTGCCAGCAGCCTGTCGGGGGGAGGGCGGCATTTT; abundance: once; j_gene: TRBJ2-3; v_gene: TRBV11-3; len: 12; d_gene: TRBD2
CDR3aa: CASSIGGRGDYGYTF; CDR3nt: TGTGCCAGCAGCATCGGGGGGCGGGGCGACTATGGCTACACCTTC; abundance: -; j_gene: TRBJ1-2; v_gene: TRBV2; len: 15; d_gene: -
CDR3aa: CASSLLGHANTEAFF; CDR3nt: TGTGCCAGCAGCTTGTTGGGGCACGCCAACACTGAAGCTTTCTTT; abundance: once; j_gene: TRBJ1-1; v_gene: TRBV9; len: 15; d_gene: -
CDR3aa: CASSYGGEAFF; CDR3nt: TGTGCCAGCAGTTACGGCGGTGAAGCTTTCTTT; abundance: -; j_gene: TRBJ1-1; v_gene: TRBV6-6; len: 11; d_gene: -
CDR3aa: CASSQQQGASYEQYF; CDR3nt: TGTGCCAGCAGCCAACAACAGGGGGCCTCCTACGAGCAGTACTTC; abundance: -; j_gene: TRBJ2-7; v_gene: TRBV3-1/TRBV3-2; len: 15; d_gene: TRBD1
CDR3aa: CASSQPDFRGGYTF; CDR3nt: TGTGCCAGCAGCCAACCTGACTTCCGAGGGGGCTACACCTTC; abundance: once; j_gene: TRBJ1-2; v_gene: TRBV3-1/TRBV3-2; len: 14; d_gene: -
CDR3aa: CASSGGRGANEKLFF; CDR3nt: TGCGCCAGCAGCGGGGGCAGGGGCGCTAATGAAAAACTGTTTTTT; abundance: -; j_gene: TRBJ1-4; v_gene: TRBV5-1; len: 15; d_gene: -
CDR3aa: CASSYGRGIKHEAFF; CDR3nt: TGTGCCAGCAGTTACGGGAGGGGGATCAAACATGAAGCTTTCTTT; abundance: once; j_gene: TRBJ1-1; v_gene: TRBV6-5; len: 15; d_gene: -
CDR3aa: CASSLIGGPQHF; CDR3nt: TGTGCCAGCAGTTTGATAGGGGGGCCCCAGCATTTT; abundance: once; j_gene: TRBJ1-5; v_gene: TRBV12-3/TRBV12-4; len: 12; d_gene: -
CDR3aa: CASSLGLNTGELFF; CDR3nt: TGTGCCAGCAGCTTAGGACTGAACACCGGGGAGCTGTTTTTT; abundance: -; j_gene: TRBJ2-2; v_gene: TRBV7-2; len: 14; d_gene: -
CDR3aa: CASSAGDGSEAFF; CDR3nt: TGTGCCAGCAGCGCGGGGGACGGATCTGAAGCTTTCTTT; abundance: -; j_gene: TRBJ1-1; v_gene: TRBV9; len: 13; d_gene: -